A single sample is the source of the 12 T cell receptor beta chains below, sequenced in a study of human T cells and chemical hapten exposure. One entry per CDR3 protein results from TCRdb running MiXCR on the RACE reads. The sample lists roughly 120,000 distinct CDR3 sequences; 9% to 10% were seen once. This sample's time point: healthy volunteer bleed at 2 weeks. Total RNA was extracted from unfractionated whole blood. Sequences were obtained from whole blood. Receptors originate from a male donor in good health. Some clones in this sample may be carry-over from other donors' samples.

The rearrangement joins TRBV4-1 to TRBJ2-3; TRBD1 aligns across 9 bases. The J segment lost 0 bases and the V segment lost 0 bases, leaving 1 base of the junction unmatched. This CDR3 region has 16 residues. Germline V lookup: CDR1 MGHRA, CDR2 YSYEKL. The CDR3 DNA sequence: TGCGCCAGCAGCCAAGAACAGGGGGCGAGCACAGATACGCAGTATTTT. Amino acids: CASSQEQGASTDTQYF.

J is TRBJ2-1 and V is TRBV6-2 or TRBV6-3; possible D gene TRBD2, 6 bases. This CDR3 has 20 amino acids. V lost 6 bases, J lost 0 bases, and 27 bases lay in between. The germline CDR1 and CDR2 sequences are MNHEY and SVGEGT. The DNA for the CDR3 is TGTGCCAGCAGCTTCCCCGGGGGACGCGTGCCCCTCCACTCCTACAATGAGCAGTTCTTC. As protein: CASSFPGGRVPLHSYNEQFF.

In its sample, this clonotype was seen a few times. The rearrangement joins TRBV5-1 to TRBJ2-3; possibly TRBD1 for D (6 bases). Germline lookup yields CDR1 SGHRS and CDR2 YFSETQ. The V and J ends lost 1 base and 4 bases respectively, with 13 bases between them. The CDR3 runs to 15 residues. As DNA, the CDR3 is TGCGCCAGCAGCTTGTGGCAGGGGAATGCAGATACGCAGTATTTT. This codes for CASSLWQGNADTQYF.

In this sample, this clonotype turned up a few times. The chain has TRBV5-1 and TRBJ1-1, with 7 nucleotides matching TRBD1. CDR1 and CDR2 from the germline V gene are SGHRS and YFSETQ. Losses at the gene ends were 0 bases for V and 2 bases for J; bases not matched to a gene: 7. The CDR3 spans 16 residues. The CDR3 protein is CASSLERGRVNTEAFF. The CDR3 DNA sequence: TGCGCCAGCAGCTTGGAAAGGGGGCGGGTAAACACTGAAGCTTTCTTT.

In this sample, this clonotype turned up many times. V gene TRBV6-1 combines with J gene TRBJ2-1; 15 bases agree with TRBD2. The junction had 10 bases not matched to a gene; V was cut back by 5 bases and J by 8 bases. The CDR3 sequence is 17 residues long. From germline, CDR1 is MNHNS and CDR2 SASEGT. CDR3 sequence: CASSTRGLAGGVDEQFF. CDR3 DNA: TGTGCCAGCAGTACCCGTGGACTAGCGGGAGGGGTGGATGAGCAGTTCTTC.

This clonotype was picked up a small number of times. The chain recombines TRBV18 with TRBJ1-3; 8 bases match TRBD1. This CDR3 is 17 amino acids long. Per the germline V gene, CDR1 is KGHSH and CDR2 is LQKENI. V gave up 6 bases and J gave up 0 bases; unmatched junction bases: 10. CDR3 sequence: CASSFSGTGNSGNTIYF. In nucleotides, the CDR3 is TGTGCCAGCTCGTTTTCCGGGACAGGAAACTCTGGAAACACCATATATTTT.

This clonotype was observed a few times. The chain joins TRBV4-1 to TRBJ2-7; the D gene is possibly TRBD1 (5 bases). Looked up from germline, CDR1 is MGHRA and CDR2 is YSYEKL. The CDR3 sequence is 12 residues long. Trimming shortened V by 4 bases and J by 10 bases, and 14 bases separated the two germline ends. In DNA form, the CDR3 reads TGCGCCAGCAGCCCAATCCAAGGGGCCCAGTACTTC. Translating gives CASSPIQGAQYF.

This clonotype was seen repeatedly, ten times or more. The CDR3 DNA reads TGTGCCAGCAGTTACTCAGGGACGAACACTGAAGCTTTCTTT. Protein: CASSYSGTNTEAFF. The rearrangement uses TRBV6-5 and TRBJ1-1, with D tentatively TRBD1 (5 bases). Between the trimmed V and J ends, which lost 0 bases and 1 base, there was a span of 6 bases. Germline CDR1 is MNHEY and CDR2 is SVGAGI. The CDR3 covers 14 residues.

This clonotype was observed a handful of times. V and J are TRBV4-1 and TRBJ1-4; perhaps TRBD1 as D (5 bases). The CDR3 sequence is 15 residues long. In germline, CDR1 is MGHRA, CDR2 YSYEKL. V was clipped by 1 base and J by 3 bases, with 9 bases between them. The CDR3 sequence: CASSQVGRANEKLFF. The CDR3 DNA is TGCGCCAGCAGCCAAGTGGGGCGGGCTAATGAAAAACTGTTTTTT.

This clonotype was detected only a few times. The rearrangement joins TRBV20-1 to TRBJ2-7; D may be TRBD1 (6 bases). The CDR3 is 13 amino acids. Between the trimmed V and J ends, which lost 2 bases and 3 bases, there was a span of 11 bases. The germline V gene encodes CDR1 DFQATT and CDR2 SNEGSKA (reference sequence). The CDR3: CSARPPDSYEQYF. The CDR3 DNA follows: TGCAGTGCTAGACCGCCGGACAGCTACGAGCAGTACTTC.

This clonotype was detected a few times. V usage is TRBV20-1 and J usage is TRBJ1-2; D perhaps matches TRBD1 (5 bases). Per the germline V gene, CDR1 is DFQATT and CDR2 is SNEGSKA (reference sequence). The V and J ends lost 2 bases and 0 bases respectively, with 10 bases between them. This CDR3 has 14 residues. CDR3 bases: TGCAGTGCTAGATCCCAGGGCTCTAACTATGGCTACACCTTC. Translation: CSARSQGSNYGYTF.

A few counts support this clonotype. The rearrangement uses TRBV12-3 or TRBV12-4 and TRBJ1-5; 8 nucleotides align to TRBD1. The CDR3 length is 16 residues. Trimming removed 5 bases from V and 2 bases from J; junction bases left unmatched: 8. CDR3 protein: CASSREPGQGNQPQHF. CDR3 in DNA: TGTGCCAGCAGTCGAGAACCGGGACAGGGCAATCAGCCCCAGCATTTT.